This TCR beta chain was found in a study of T-cell memory formation after mild COVID-19. This clonotype was detected a few times. In TCRdb, the 5' RACE reads were re-called with MiXCR into one record per CDR3 protein. The sample consists of about 190,000 distinct CDR3 sequences, around 20% of them appearing once. CDR3 size: 16 residues. V lost 0 bases and J lost 6, with 14 bases in between. Germline CDR1 KGHDR, CDR2 SFDVKD. This chain links TRBV24-1 with TRBJ2-1, with D tentatively TRBD1 (6 bases). Sequencing used PBMCs or a T cell subset sorted from them (not recorded which). The sequence was collected from an adult woman who had mild COVID-19 (a few samples of this study predate the infection). Cell type and time point are not known. The CDR3 DNA sequence: TGTGCCACCAGTGATTTGAGAGGGGGAGTGCTCAATGAGCAGTTCTTC. Protein sequence: CATSDLRGGVLNEQFF.